This T cell receptor beta chain was sequenced during a study of blood T cell repertoires in COVID-19. Study in general: T cells, B-cell-depleted T cells, or PBMCs supplied cDNA or gDNA.

Authors' analysis steps: From reference gene primer amplification, estimates of nucleated cell counts were derived. Assay used: immunoSEQ multiplex PCR; TCRdb lists only in-frame clones, some missing. The V and J calls and clone size were taken over from that table, and D and trimming were inferred from the DNA. Of 90,000 to 100,000 clones detected, about 70% appear once; the ten largest clones hold roughly 25%. Germline V lookup: CDR1 MDHEN, CDR2 SYDVKM. The CDR3 is 14 residues long. V gave up 5 bases and J gave up 4 bases, with 14 bases separating them. The gene calls are TRBV28 and TRBJ1-1; D is possibly TRBD1 (5 bases). Specimen: peripheral blood. The clonotype was recovered from a woman aged 55-70 years in a cohort sampled during active or convalescent COVID-19. This chain's CDR3 is CASSIRGFATEAFF. The CDR3 bases are TGTGCCAGCAGTATAAGGGGATTCGCCACTGAAGCTTTCTTT.